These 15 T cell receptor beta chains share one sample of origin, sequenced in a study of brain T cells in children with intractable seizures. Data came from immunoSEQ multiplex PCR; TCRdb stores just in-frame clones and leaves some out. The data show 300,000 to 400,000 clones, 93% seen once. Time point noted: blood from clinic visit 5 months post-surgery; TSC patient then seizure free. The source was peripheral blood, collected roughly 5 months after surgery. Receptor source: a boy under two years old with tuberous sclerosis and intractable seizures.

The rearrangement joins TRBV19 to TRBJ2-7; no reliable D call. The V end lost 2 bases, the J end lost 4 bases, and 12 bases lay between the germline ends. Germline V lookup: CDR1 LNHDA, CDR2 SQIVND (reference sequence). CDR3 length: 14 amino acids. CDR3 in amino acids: CASSIRASQYEQYF. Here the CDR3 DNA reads TGTGCCAGTAGTATAAGGGCTAGTCAATACGAGCAGTACTTC.

This CDR3 reads CASRTGTEMNNEQFF. The CDR3 DNA follows: TGTGCCAGCAGAACCGGGACGGAGATGAACAATGAGCAGTTCTTC. This chain links TRBV28 with TRBJ2-1; D is possibly TRBD1 or TRBD2 (5 bases each). From germline, CDR1 is MDHEN and CDR2 SYDVKM. The CDR3 is 15 residues long. V was clipped by 6 bases and J by 5 bases, with 17 bases between them.

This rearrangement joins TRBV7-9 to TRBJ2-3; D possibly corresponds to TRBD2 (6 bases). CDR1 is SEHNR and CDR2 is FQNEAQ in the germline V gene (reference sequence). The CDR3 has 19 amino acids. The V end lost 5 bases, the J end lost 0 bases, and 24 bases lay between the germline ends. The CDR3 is CASSPPLRSTRISTDTQYF. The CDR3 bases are TGTGCCAGCAGCCCACCCCTCCGATCGACTAGGATAAGCACAGATACGCAGTATTTT.

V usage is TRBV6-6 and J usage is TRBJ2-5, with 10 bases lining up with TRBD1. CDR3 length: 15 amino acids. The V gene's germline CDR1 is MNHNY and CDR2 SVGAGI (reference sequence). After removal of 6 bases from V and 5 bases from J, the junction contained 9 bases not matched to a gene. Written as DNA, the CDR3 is TGTGCCAGCAGCACAACGGGACAGGGGTTTGAGACCCAGTACTTC. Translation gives CASSTTGQGFETQYF.

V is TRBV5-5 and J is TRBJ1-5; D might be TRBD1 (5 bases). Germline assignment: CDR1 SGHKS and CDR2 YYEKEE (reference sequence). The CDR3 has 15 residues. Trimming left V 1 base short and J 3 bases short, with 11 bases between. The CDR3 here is CASSLLGGNNQPQHF. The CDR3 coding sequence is TGTGCCAGCAGCTTGTTGGGGGGTAACAATCAGCCCCAGCATTTT. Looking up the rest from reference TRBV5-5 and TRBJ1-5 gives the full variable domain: DAGVTQSPTHLIKTRGQQVTLRCSPISGHKSVSWYQQVLGQGPQFIFQYYEKEERGRGNFPDRFSARQFPNYSSELNVNALLLGDSALYLCASSLLGGNNQPQHFGDGTRLSIL.

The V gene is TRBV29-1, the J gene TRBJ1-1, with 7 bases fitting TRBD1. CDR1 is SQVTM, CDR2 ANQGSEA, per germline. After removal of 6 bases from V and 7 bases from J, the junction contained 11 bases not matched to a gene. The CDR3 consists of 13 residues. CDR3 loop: CSVVGQDGLEAFF. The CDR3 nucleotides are TGCAGCGTCGTCGGACAGGACGGCCTTGAAGCTTTCTTT.

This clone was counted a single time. For the CDR3, the DNA is TGTGCCAGCAGAGCCCTGGACAGGGGGCGTTCTGGCTACACCTTC. It specifies CASRALDRGRSGYTF. This rearrangement joins TRBV6-5 to TRBJ1-2, with 11 bases matching TRBD1. The CDR3 covers 15 residues. CDR1 is MNHEY and CDR2 is SVGAGI in the germline V gene. The V gene end was trimmed by 6 bases and the J gene end by 7 bases; junction bases not matched to a gene: 10.

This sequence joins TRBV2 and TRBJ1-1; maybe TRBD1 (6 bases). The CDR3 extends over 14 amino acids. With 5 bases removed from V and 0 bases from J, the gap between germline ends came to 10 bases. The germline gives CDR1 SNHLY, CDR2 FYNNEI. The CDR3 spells CASSQDSLNTEAFF. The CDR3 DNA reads TGTGCCAGCAGTCAGGACAGCTTGAACACTGAAGCTTTCTTT.

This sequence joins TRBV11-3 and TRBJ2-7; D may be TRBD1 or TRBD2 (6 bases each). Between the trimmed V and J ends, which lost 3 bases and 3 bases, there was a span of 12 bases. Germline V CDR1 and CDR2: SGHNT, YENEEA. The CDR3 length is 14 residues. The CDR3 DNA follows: TGTGCCAGCAGCTTGGCCCGGGGGCTCTACGAGCAGTACTTC. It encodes CASSLARGLYEQYF.

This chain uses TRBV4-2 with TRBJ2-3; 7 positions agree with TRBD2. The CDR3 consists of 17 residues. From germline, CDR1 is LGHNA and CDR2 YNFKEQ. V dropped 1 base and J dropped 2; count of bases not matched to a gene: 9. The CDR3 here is CASSQGRTRVSTDTQYF. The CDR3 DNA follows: TGTGCCAGCAGCCAAGGAAGGACTAGAGTTTCCACAGATACGCAGTATTTT.

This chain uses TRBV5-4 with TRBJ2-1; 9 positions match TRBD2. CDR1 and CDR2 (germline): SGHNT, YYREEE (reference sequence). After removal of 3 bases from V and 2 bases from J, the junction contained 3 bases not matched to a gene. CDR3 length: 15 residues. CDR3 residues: CASSSLAGAYNEQFF. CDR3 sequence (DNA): TGTGCCAGCAGCTCCTTAGCGGGGGCCTACAATGAGCAGTTCTTC.

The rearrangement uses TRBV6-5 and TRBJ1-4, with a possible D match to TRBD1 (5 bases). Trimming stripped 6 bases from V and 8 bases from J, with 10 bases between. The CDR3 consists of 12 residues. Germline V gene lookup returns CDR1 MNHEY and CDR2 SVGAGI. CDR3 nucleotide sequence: TGTGCCAGCAGGGGGCCCGCGGAAAAACTGTTTTTT. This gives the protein CASRGPAEKLFF.

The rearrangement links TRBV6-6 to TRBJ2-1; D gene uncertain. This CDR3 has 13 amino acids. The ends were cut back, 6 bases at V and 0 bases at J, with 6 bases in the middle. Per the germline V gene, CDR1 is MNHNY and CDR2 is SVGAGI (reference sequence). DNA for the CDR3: TGTGCCAGCAGCCACCGCTCCTACAATGAGCAGTTCTTC. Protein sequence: CASSHRSYNEQFF.

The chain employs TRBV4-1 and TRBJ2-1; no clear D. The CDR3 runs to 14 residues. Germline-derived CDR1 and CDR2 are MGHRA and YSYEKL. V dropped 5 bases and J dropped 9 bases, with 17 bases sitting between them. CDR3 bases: TGCGCCAGCAGCGAGGTTAGCCCGGTGGCTGAGCAGTTCTTC. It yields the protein CASSEVSPVAEQFF.

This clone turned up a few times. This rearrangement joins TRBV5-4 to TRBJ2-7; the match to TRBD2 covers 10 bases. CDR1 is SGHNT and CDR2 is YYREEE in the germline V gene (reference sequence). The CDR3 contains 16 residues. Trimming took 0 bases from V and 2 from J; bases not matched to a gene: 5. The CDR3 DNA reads TGTGCCAGCAGCTTGGGTAGCGGGAGGATCCCCTACGAGCAGTACTTC. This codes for CASSLGSGRIPYEQYF. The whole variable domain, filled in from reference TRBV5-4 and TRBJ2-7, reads ETGVTQSPTHLIKTRGQQVTLRCSSQSGHNTVSWYQQALGQGPQFIFQYYREEENGRGNFPPRFSGLQFPNYSSELNVNALELDDSALYLCASSLGSGRIPYEQYFGPGTRLTVT.